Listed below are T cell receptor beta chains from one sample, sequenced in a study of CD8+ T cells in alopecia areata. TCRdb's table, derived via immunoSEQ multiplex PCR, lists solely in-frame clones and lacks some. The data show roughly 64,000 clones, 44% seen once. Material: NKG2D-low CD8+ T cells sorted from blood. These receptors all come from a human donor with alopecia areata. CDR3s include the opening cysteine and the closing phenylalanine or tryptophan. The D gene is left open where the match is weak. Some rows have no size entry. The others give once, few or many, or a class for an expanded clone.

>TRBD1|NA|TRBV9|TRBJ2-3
TGTGCCAGCAGCGTAGGGACAGGGGGCGTTACAGATACGCAGTATTTT
CASSVGTGGVTDTQYF
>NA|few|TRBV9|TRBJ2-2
TGTGCCAGCGGTTGGACCGGGGAGCTGTTTTTT
CASGWTGELFF
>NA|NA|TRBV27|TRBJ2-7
TGTGCCAGCAGTCCTCCGGGACTTAGTTCCTACGAGCAGTACTTC
CASSPPGLSSYEQYF
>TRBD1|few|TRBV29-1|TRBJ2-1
TGCAGCGTTGTTCAGGGGGCCGTGGGAAATGAGCAGTTCTTC
CSVVQGAVGNEQFF
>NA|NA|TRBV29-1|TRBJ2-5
TGCAGCGTCCTCCTACTTAAACACCAAGAGACCCAGTACTTC
CSVLLLKHQETQYF
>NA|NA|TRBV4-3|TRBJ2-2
TGCGCCAGCAGCCAAGCTACCGGGGAGCTGTTTTTT
CASSQATGELFF
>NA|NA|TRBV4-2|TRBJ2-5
TGTGCCAGCAGCCAAGGGACTCTGCGTCTGGGGCAAGAGACCCAGTACTTC
CASSQGTLRLGQETQYF
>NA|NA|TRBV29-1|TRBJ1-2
TGCAGCGTTGACGGGTTTCCTGGCTACACCTTC
CSVDGFPGYTF
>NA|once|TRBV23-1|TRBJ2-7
TGCGCCAGCAGTCAAAGGGGCTACGAGCAGTACTTC
CASSQRGYEQYF
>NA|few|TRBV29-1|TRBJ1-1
TGCAGCGTCTACGGGAGAACCACTGAAGCTTTCTTT
CSVYGRTTEAFF
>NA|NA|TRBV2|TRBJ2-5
TGTGCCAGCAGTGAAGCGCTTGACCCCGAGGAGACCCAGTACTTC
CASSEALDPEETQYF
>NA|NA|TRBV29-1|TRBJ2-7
TGCAGCGCTTGGGGTAGACTTGAAAGCGAGAGCTCCTACGAGCAGTACTTC
CSAWGRLESESSYEQYF
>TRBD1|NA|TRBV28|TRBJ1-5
TGTGCCAGCACGACAGGGGGAAGCAATCAGCCCCAGCATTTT
CASTTGGSNQPQHF
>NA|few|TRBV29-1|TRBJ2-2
TGCAGCGTCCGAACCCGCGGGGAGCTGTTTTTT
CSVRTRGELFF
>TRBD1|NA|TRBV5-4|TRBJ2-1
TGTGCCAGCCGAACAGGGGCAAATGAGCAGTTCTTC
CASRTGANEQFF
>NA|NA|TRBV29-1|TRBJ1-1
TGCAGCGTTGATGACCCAGGGGCCACTGAAGCTTTCTTT
CSVDDPGATEAFF
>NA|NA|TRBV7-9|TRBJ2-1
TGTGCCAGCAGCTCAGTCGGGTCCGGCAAGGAGCAGTTCTTC
CASSSVGSGKEQFF
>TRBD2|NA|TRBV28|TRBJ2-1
TGTGCCAGCAGGCTAACTAGCGGGGCCTACAATGAGCAGTTCTTC
CASRLTSGAYNEQFF
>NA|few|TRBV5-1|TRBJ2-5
TGCGCCAGCAGCTTGGGGTCCCTACACCAAGAGACCCAGTACTTC
CASSLGSLHQETQYF
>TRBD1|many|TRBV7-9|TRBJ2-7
TGTGCCAGCAGCCTGTCCGGGACAGGGGTCGAGCAGTACTTC
CASSLSGTGVEQYF
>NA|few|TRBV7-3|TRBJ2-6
TGTGCCAGCATGGGCTCTGGGGCCAACGTCCTGACTTTC
CASMGSGANVLTF
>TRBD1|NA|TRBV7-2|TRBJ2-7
TGTGCCAGCAGCTTAGGGACAGGACACTCCTACGAGCAGTACTTC
CASSLGTGHSYEQYF
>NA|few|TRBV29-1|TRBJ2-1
TGCAGCGTTGAAGTACTGGGAAATGATGAGCAGTTCTTC
CSVEVLGNDEQFF
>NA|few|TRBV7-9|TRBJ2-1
TGTGCCAGCAGCTTAGACAGCTACAATGAGCAGTTCTTC
CASSLDSYNEQFF
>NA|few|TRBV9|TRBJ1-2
TGTGCCAGCTCCCCCCGGGACGGCTATGGCTACACCTTC
CASSPRDGYGYTF
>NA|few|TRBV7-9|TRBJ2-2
TGTGCCAGCAGCTTTGGACAGTCAAACACCGGGGAGCTGTTTTTT
CASSFGQSNTGELFF
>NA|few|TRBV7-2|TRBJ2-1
TGTGCCAGCAGCCCCCCCCCGGGGCATGAGCAGTTCTTC
CASSPPPGHEQFF
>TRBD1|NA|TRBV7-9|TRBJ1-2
TGTGCCAGCAGCCGGGGGACAGGATCTAACTATGGCTACACCTTC
CASSRGTGSNYGYTF
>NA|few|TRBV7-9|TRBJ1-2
TGTGCCAGCAGCGAGGGCTATGGCTACACCTTC
CASSEGYGYTF